This T cell receptor (beta chain) comes out of a study of beta chain features in type 1 diabetes. This clone was seen only a few times. Its antigen is as yet unknown. Overall study findings and caveats: There was no resolution here of whether HLA type influences TCRB rearrangement. Researchers report that Type 1 diabetes patients had moderately but significantly shorter TCRB CDR3s across all four CD4+ subsets.

Sequencing targeted expressed TCRB transcripts, as all isolated RNA had been reverse transcribed. Sequencing was performed with immunoSEQ multiplex PCR; in TCRdb, only in-frame clones are kept and a portion is missing. The sample contains some 250,000 clones, roughly 14% of which appear only once. The germline V gene encodes CDR1 SGHRS and CDR2 YFSETQ. V gave up 4 bases and J gave up 7 bases, with 15 bases separating them. The CDR3 consists of 14 residues. The material sequenced was naive CD4+ T cells from blood. The TCR comes from a man under 40 with type 1 diabetes. The chain links TRBV5-1 to TRBJ2-1, with D perhaps matching TRBD2 (6 bases). CDR3 sequence (DNA): TGCGCCAGCAGCGCGGGACCCCCGGGGAATGAGCAGTTCTTC. Protein product: CASSAGPPGNEQFF. Together with reference TRBV5-1 and TRBJ2-1, the CDR3 gives the full variable domain: KAGVTQTPRYLIKTRGQQVTLSCSPISGHRSVSWYQQTPGQGLQFLFEYFSETQRNKGNFPGRFSGRQFSNSRSEMNVSTLELGDSALYLCASSAGPPGNEQFFGPGTRLTVL.